One TCR beta chain is described in this entry. Antigen unknown. This sample is part of a study of T cell responses to AZD1222 COVID-19 vaccine. Study-level findings and limits: A rise in Spike-specific TCR breadth and depth followed two AZD1222 doses. As reported, nearly half of all spike-specific TCRs target variant regions that are unmutated. Possibly, clonal diversity was underestimated; donors were largely white British and included more females.

This CDR3 region has 18 residues. Trimming pared 1 base from V and 5 bases from J, leaving 20 bases between. Germline values: CDR1 SGHTA, CDR2 FQGTGA. Repertoires were generated with immunoSEQ multiplex PCR, while TCRdb's copy carries only in-frame clones and drops some. The data show around 160,000 clones, with 80% to 85% seen just once and about 4% held by the top ten. Sequences were derived from peripheral blood, sampled on day 0 of MenACWY control vaccination. This sequence joins TRBV7-3 and TRBJ2-2, with TRBD1 as a possible D gene (6 bases). This sequence originates from an adult in good health. CDR3 sequence (DNA): TGTGCCAGCAGCTTAAATTCCCCAGGGGCACTAAGAACCGGGGAGCTGTTTTTT. This translates into CASSLNSPGALRTGELFF.